This T cell receptor beta chain originates from a study of memory CD4+ T cells and cytomegalovirus serostatus. General study points: Of 150 to 200 reported CMV TCRbeta sequences, under 80 were found in memory CD4+ repertoires. Median bootstrapped AUC for CMV status was around 0.96 originally, roughly 0.92 US-trained.

The table lists this clone with a count of one. Its target is not known. Single viable CD3+CD4+CD8-CD45RO+ cells were sorted as the memory CD4+ T cells. Method: immunoSEQ multiplex PCR; TCRdb's copy keeps in-frame clones and lacks some. The data hold about 92,000 clones, with roughly 80% observed a single time. Sequenced sample: memory CD4+ T cells from blood. This clonotype was sampled from an adult in good health and CMV-seropositive.

The CDR3 spells CASSLDRPQGYTF. For the CDR3, the DNA is TGTGCCAGCAGTCTTGACAGGCCACAAGGCTACACCTTC. The chain employs TRBV28 and TRBJ1-2; the D gene is possibly TRBD1 (6 bases). Trimming removed 5 bases at V and 8 bases at J, with 15 bases between. The CDR3 contains 13 residues. Germline V gives CDR1 MDHEN, CDR2 SYDVKM.